A single sample is the source of the 25 T cell receptor beta chains below, sequenced in a study of shared clonotypes between healthy human individuals. Some clones are missing from TCRdb's copy, which holds only in-frame ones; the method was immunoSEQ multiplex PCR. The sample shows nearly 1 million clones, around three quarters of them seen only once. Source material: memory CD4+ T cells sorted from blood. This sample's subset: CD45RA-negative fraction. The receptors shown here come from a man between 18 and 35 years old in good health.

This chain uses TRBV4-2 with TRBJ2-3; TRBD2 matches 7 bases. CDR3 length equals 13 residues. CDR1 LGHNA and CDR2 YNFKEQ come from the germline V gene. Losses at the gene ends were 2 bases for V and 11 bases for J; bases not matched to a gene: 7. Written as DNA, the CDR3 is TGTGCCAGCAGCCAATCTACGGGGGGTTTGCAGTATTTT. This codes for CASSQSTGGLQYF.

The rearrangement uses TRBV7-2 and TRBJ1-5; no definite D call. This CDR3 is 15 amino acids long. CDR1 and CDR2 (germline): SGHTA, FQGNSA. V was pared by 3 bases and J by 0 bases, with 9 bases between. DNA for the CDR3: TGTGCCAGCAGCTTTGTATTCAATAGCAATCAGCCCCAGCATTTT. It yields the protein CASSFVFNSNQPQHF. Full variable domain (remainder filled in from reference TRBV7-2 and TRBJ1-5): GAGVSQSPSNKVTEKGKDVELRCDPISGHTALYWYRQSLGQGLEFLIYFQGNSAPDKSGLPSDRFSAERTGGSVSTLTIQRTQQEDSAVYLCASSFVFNSNQPQHFGDGTRLSIL.

The chain uses TRBV6-6 and TRBJ2-2, with 10 bases lining up with TRBD1. Germline V gene lookup returns CDR1 MNHNY and CDR2 SVGAGI (reference sequence). The CDR3 contains 16 residues. The junction had 9 bases not matched to a gene; V was cut back by 5 bases and J by 6 bases. This CDR3 is CASSPPGQGNPGELFF. The CDR3 DNA sequence: TGTGCCAGCAGTCCGCCGGGACAGGGGAATCCCGGGGAGCTGTTTTTT.

The chain recombines TRBV5-1 with TRBJ2-7; TRBD2 agrees at 8 bases. V gave up 1 base and J gave up 5 bases; unmatched junction bases: 5. This CDR3 has 14 residues. CDR1 is SGHRS, CDR2 YFSETQ, per germline. The chain's CDR3 is CASSLSGRIDEQYF. In DNA, the CDR3 is TGCGCCAGCAGCTTGAGCGGGAGAATCGACGAGCAGTACTTC. The full variable domain, completed using reference TRBV5-1 and TRBJ2-7, is KAGVTQTPRYLIKTRGQQVTLSCSPISGHRSVSWYQQTPGQGLQFLFEYFSETQRNKGNFPGRFSGRQFSNSRSEMNVSTLELGDSALYLCASSLSGRIDEQYFGPGTRLTVT.

This clone appeared a few times. The chain uses TRBV7-2 and TRBJ2-5, with a weak D call TRBD1 (6 bases). The ends were cut back, 4 bases at V and 5 bases at J, with 20 bases in the middle. The CDR3 length is 16 residues. The germline gives CDR1 SGHTA, CDR2 FQGNSA. This CDR3 reads CASSSAFMGAGETQYF. In nucleotides, the CDR3 is TGTGCCAGCAGCTCCGCGTTTATGGGGGCTGGCGAGACCCAGTACTTC.

The rearrangement uses TRBV11-2 and TRBJ1-1; D is uncertain. CDR3 length: 13 residues. V was cut by 5 bases and J by 7 bases, with 14 bases left in between. CDR1 is SGHAT, CDR2 FQNNGV, per germline. The CDR3 DNA follows: TGTGCCAGCAGCATACGGGTATGGGGTGAAGCTTTCTTT. Protein product: CASSIRVWGEAFF.

The gene calls are TRBV11-2 and TRBJ1-2, with 12 bases lining up with TRBD1. The V gene end was trimmed by 1 base and the J gene end by 9 bases; junction bases not matched to a gene: 9. Germline V gene sequence: CDR1 SGHAT, CDR2 FQNNGV. This CDR3 is 16 amino acids long. Written as DNA, the CDR3 is TGTGCCAGCAGCTTAGCCGGGACAGGGGGCCGGTTTAGCTACACCTTC. Translation: CASSLAGTGGRFSYTF.

The chain couples TRBV7-9 to TRBJ2-2; D is unresolved. Per the germline V gene, CDR1 is SEHNR and CDR2 is FQNEAQ (reference sequence). Trimming removed 5 bases at V and 0 bases at J, with 7 bases between. This CDR3 has 14 amino acids. CDR3 sequence: CASSTYSNTGELFF. CDR3 nucleotides: TGTGCCAGCAGCACCTACTCGAACACCGGGGAGCTGTTTTTT. Full variable domain (outside the CDR3, taken from reference TRBV7-9 and TRBJ2-2): DTGVSQNPRHKITKRGQNVTFRCDPISEHNRLYWYRQTLGQGPEFLTYFQNEAQLEKSRLLSDRFSAERPKGSFSTLEIQRTEQGDSAMYLCASSTYSNTGELFFGEGSRLTVL.

This chain joins TRBV11-2 and TRBJ2-5; D may match TRBD1 or TRBD2 (6 bases each). V gave up 2 bases and J gave up 3 bases, with 16 bases separating them. This CDR3 has 16 residues. Germline CDR1 and CDR2: SGHAT and FQNNGV. CDR3 in DNA: TGTGCCAGCAGCTTACGTACCGGGGGCCGAGAAGAGACCCAGTACTTC. It encodes CASSLRTGGREETQYF.

In its sample, this clone was seen a few times. CDR3 sequence: CASSSRHLTDTQYF. The CDR3 coding sequence is TGTGCCAGCAGTTCAAGACACCTCACAGATACGCAGTATTTT. The chain uses TRBV6-1 and TRBJ2-3; the D is unclear. The CDR3 has 14 amino acids. Germline V gives CDR1 MNHNS, CDR2 SASEGT. Trimming removed 5 bases from V and 2 bases from J, with 11 bases in between.

Points on this clone: This same CDR3 is encoded by further DNA sequences in the sample. J is TRBJ1-2 and V is TRBV5-4; D uncertain. The V end was cut by 5 bases, the J end by 2 bases, with 10 bases between. The CDR3 sequence is 13 residues long. The germline CDR1 and CDR2 sequences are SGHNT and YYREEE (reference sequence). The DNA of the CDR3 is TGTGCCAGCAGTTCAGACGGGAACTATGGCTACACCTTC. Encoded protein: CASSSDGNYGYTF. Variable domain in full (rest from reference TRBV5-4 and TRBJ1-2): ETGVTQSPTHLIKTRGQQVTLRCSSQSGHNTVSWYQQALGQGPQFIFQYYREEENGRGNFPPRFSGLQFPNYSSELNVNALELDDSALYLCASSSDGNYGYTFGSGTRLTVV.

This clone was seen once. J is TRBJ1-5 and V is TRBV5-3; no reliable D call. TRBV5-3 counts as an open reading frame of uncertain function. Trimming stripped 4 bases from V and 2 bases from J, with 16 bases between. The CDR3 spans 16 residues. The CDR3 here is CARSHANQRGNQPQHF. In DNA, the CDR3 is TGTGCCAGAAGCCACGCTAATCAGCGAGGCAATCAGCCCCAGCATTTT.

The chain combines TRBV28 with TRBJ1-2, with D unclear. The germline V and J ends were trimmed by 7 bases and 7 bases, with 16 bases remaining between them. This CDR3 region has 13 residues. CDR1 is MDHEN, CDR2 SYDVKM, per germline. CDR3 in DNA: TGTGCCAGCACCCAAAGGGTAAAGGGTGGCTACACCTTC. This codes for CASTQRVKGGYTF.

This clone showed up just once. This chain connects TRBV5-1 to TRBJ1-4; no firm D call. This CDR3 is 14 amino acids long. Germline-derived CDR1 and CDR2 are SGHRS and YFSETQ. The V and J ends lost 2 bases and 5 bases respectively, with 10 bases between them. Here the CDR3 reads CASSLTPGNEKLFF. Here the CDR3 DNA reads TGCGCCAGCAGCTTAACTCCTGGAAATGAAAAACTGTTTTTT.

The V gene is TRBV6-6, the J gene TRBJ2-7, with D uncertain. Per germline, CDR1 MNHNY and CDR2 SVGAGI (reference sequence). The length of the CDR3 is 12 residues. V was trimmed by 8 bases and J by 7 bases, leaving 15 bases between them. CDR3 bases: TGTGCCAGCGCCTGGATCCCGCAAGAGCAGTACTTC. Translated: CASAWIPQEQYF.

This chain connects TRBV7-8 to TRBJ1-3; D unresolved. The germline CDR1 and CDR2 sequences are SGHVS and FQNEAQ. CDR3 length: 15 amino acids. Between the trimmed V and J ends, which lost 4 bases and 4 bases, there was a span of 14 bases. CDR3 coding DNA: TGTGCCAGCAGCTCCGTTGGAATTGCGGGAAACACCATATATTTT. The encoded protein is CASSSVGIAGNTIYF.

J is TRBJ2-7 and V is TRBV11-3, with 10 bases lining up with TRBD2. Germline V CDR1 and CDR2: SGHNT, YENEEA. The CDR3 loop spans 17 amino acids. J was trimmed by 3 bases and V by 4 bases; bases with no gene match: 12. CDR3 in amino acids: CASSSPPRLAGNYEQYF. Here the CDR3 DNA reads TGTGCCAGCAGCTCGCCCCCTAGACTAGCGGGCAACTACGAGCAGTACTTC.

A few counts support this clone. The chain combines TRBV29-1 with TRBJ2-7; D is unresolved. Germline CDR1 reads SQVTM; CDR2 reads ANQGSEA. V was shortened by 1 base and J by 7 bases, with 14 bases between the two germline ends. The CDR3 runs to 13 residues. The CDR3 DNA sequence: TGCAGCGTTGAAGTCCGCGCAGACGGAGAGCAGTACTTC. As protein: CSVEVRADGEQYF.

This clone was counted only a few times. The chain is built from TRBV2 and TRBJ2-7, with 11 nucleotides matching TRBD2. Germline V gene lookup returns CDR1 SNHLY and CDR2 FYNNEI. J was trimmed by 8 bases and V by 9 bases; bases with no gene match: 12. CDR3 length: 14 residues. CDR3 loop: CASTAGLAGLQQYF. The CDR3, as DNA: TGTGCCAGTACCGCCGGACTAGCGGGTCTCCAGCAGTACTTC.

In this sample, this clone turned up a few times. The chain combines TRBV2 with TRBJ1-1; D is uncertain. The CDR3 runs 12 residues. V shed 6 bases and J shed 1 base, with 6 bases lying between them. The germline V gene has CDR1 SNHLY and CDR2 FYNNEI. In DNA form, the CDR3 reads TGTGCCAGCAGCACCAGGAACACTGAAGCTTTCTTT. Translating it yields CASSTRNTEAFF.

The chain is built from TRBV11-3 and TRBJ2-3; D is perhaps TRBD1 (5 bases). Germline V gives CDR1 SGHNT, CDR2 YENEEA. V was cut by 6 bases and J by 0 bases, with 10 bases left in between. CDR3 size: 14 residues. Written as DNA, the CDR3 is TGTGCCAGCAGTCGACAGACTAGCACAGATACGCAGTATTTT. Encoded protein: CASSRQTSTDTQYF.

The chain combines TRBV2 with TRBJ1-2; D not certain. This CDR3 is 12 amino acids long. V shed 6 bases and J shed 2 bases, with 7 bases lying between them. From germline, CDR1 is SNHLY and CDR2 FYNNEI. CDR3 loop: CASRGPNYGYTF. The CDR3 DNA reads as TGTGCCAGCAGGGGCCCCAACTATGGCTACACCTTC.

Notes on this clone: It is likely a read error: a sequence one base away is far more abundant. This rearrangement joins TRBV30 to TRBJ1-1; 8 bases agree with TRBD1. Per the germline V gene, CDR1 is GTSNPN and CDR2 is SVGIG (reference sequence). Losses at the gene ends were 1 base for V and 1 base for J; bases not matched to a gene: 5. The CDR3 is 15 residues long. The CDR3 nucleotides are TGTGCCTGGAGTGGGACAGGGAGCAAGAACACTGAAGCTTTCTTT. It translates to CAWSGTGSKNTEAFF.

This clone was seen a few times. The chain recombines TRBV11-1 with TRBJ2-7; 9 nucleotides match TRBD1. The CDR3 is 15 residues long. The V gene end was trimmed by 3 bases and the J gene end by 1 base; junction bases not matched to a gene: 4. In germline, CDR1 is SGHAT, CDR2 FQDESV (reference sequence). The CDR3 region is CASSFGQGRSYEQYF. The CDR3 nucleotides read TGTGCCAGCAGCTTCGGACAGGGGAGATCCTACGAGCAGTACTTC.

The genes are TRBV6-1 and TRBJ2-1; the D gene could be TRBD1 or TRBD2 (5 bases each). The CDR3 length is 12 residues. The V and J ends lost 3 bases and 8 bases respectively, with 8 bases between them. Germline CDR1 reads MNHNS; CDR2 reads SASEGT. The DNA of the CDR3 is TGTGCCAGCAGTGACGAGGGGTATGAGCAGTTCTTC. Translation gives CASSDEGYEQFF.